The T cell receptor (beta chain) described here comes from a study of T-cell reconstitution after alpha-beta-depleted transplantation in children. Overall study findings and caveats: At the one-year point after transplant, T-cell counts and TCRbeta diversity were found to come mostly from T cells that had been newly produced.

This sample's TCRbeta library carried unique molecular identifier barcodes. TCRdb analysed the PCR reads with MiXCR anew, one entry per CDR3 protein. The table has some 300,000 distinct CDR3 sequences, over 9.5% seen once. After removal of 8 bases from V and 0 bases from J, the junction contained 9 bases not matched to a gene. The germline gives CDR1 LNHDA, CDR2 SQIVND (reference sequence). This CDR3 spans 16 amino acids. Details on this clonotype: The antigen remains unidentified.

The specimen was PBMCs, collected before TCRalphabeta/CD19-depleted stem cell transplant. The chain links TRBV19 to TRBJ1-4; 7 bases map to TRBD1. This clonotype originated in a boy under two years old with acute myeloid leukemia, due to receive a stem cell transplant. The CDR3 DNA reads as TGTGCCAGTCGGGACAGCCCTAGGGCAACTAATGAAAAACTGTTTTTT. Its protein is CASRDSPRATNEKLFF.